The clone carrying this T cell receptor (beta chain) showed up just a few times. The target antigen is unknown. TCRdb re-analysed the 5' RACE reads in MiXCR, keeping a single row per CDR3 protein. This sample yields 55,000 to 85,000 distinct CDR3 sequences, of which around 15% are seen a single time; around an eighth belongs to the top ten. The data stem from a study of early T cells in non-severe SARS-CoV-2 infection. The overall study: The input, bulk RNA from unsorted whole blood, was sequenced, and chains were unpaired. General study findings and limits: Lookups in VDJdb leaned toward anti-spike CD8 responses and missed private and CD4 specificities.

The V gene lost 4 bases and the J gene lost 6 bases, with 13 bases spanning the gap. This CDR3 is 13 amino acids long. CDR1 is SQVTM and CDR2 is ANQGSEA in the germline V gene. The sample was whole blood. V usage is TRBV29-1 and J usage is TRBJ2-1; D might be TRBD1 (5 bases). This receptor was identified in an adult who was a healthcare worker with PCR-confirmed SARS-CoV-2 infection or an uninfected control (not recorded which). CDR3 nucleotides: TGCAGCGTTGTAAGGGGTATGGTCAATGAGCAGTTCTTC. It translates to CSVVRGMVNEQFF.